This T cell receptor beta chain comes out of a study of Ad26.COV2.S vaccination and SARS-CoV-2 variants. Assay: immunoSEQ multiplex PCR; the TCRdb copy retains only in-frame clones and omits some. The sample records about 380,000 clones, about 83% being singletons. Points on this clone: Its antigen is as yet unknown.

Germline assignment: CDR1 SGHNT and CDR2 YENEEA. Trimming took 1 base from V and 0 from J, leaving 2 bases between them. The CDR3 extends over 13 amino acids. The treatment is: 15 to 20 received Ad26.COV2.S at low or high dose, single or two shots; 5 received placebo; per-sample allocation not given. Following the first vaccine or placebo injection, samples were taken on day 63. As its vector, the vaccine had Ad26, which expressed Wuhan-strain SARS-CoV-2 spike. General observations from the study: Overall T cell responses may have been underestimated by the analyses of TCR breadth and depth.

This clonotype was sampled from a person between 18 and 65 years old who received the Ad26.COV2.S COVID-19 vaccine or a placebo. This material consisted of peripheral blood, taken in a trial of Ad26.COV2.S vaccine versus placebo. The chain combines TRBV11-3 with TRBJ2-3; D is unclear. The CDR3 DNA reads TGTGCCAGCAGCTTAGGAAGCACAGATACGCAGTATTTT. This sequence encodes CASSLGSTDTQYF.